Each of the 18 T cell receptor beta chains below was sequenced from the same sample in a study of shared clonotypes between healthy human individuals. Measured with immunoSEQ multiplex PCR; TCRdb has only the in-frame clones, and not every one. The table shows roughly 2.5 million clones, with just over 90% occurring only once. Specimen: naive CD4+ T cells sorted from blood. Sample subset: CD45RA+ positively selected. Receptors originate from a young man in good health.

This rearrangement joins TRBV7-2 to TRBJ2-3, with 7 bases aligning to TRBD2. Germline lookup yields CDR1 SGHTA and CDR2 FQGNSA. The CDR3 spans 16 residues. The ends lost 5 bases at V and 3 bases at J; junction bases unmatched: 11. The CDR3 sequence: CASSPRIGGGTDTQYF. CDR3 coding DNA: TGTGCCAGCAGCCCACGGATTGGGGGGGGGACAGATACGCAGTATTTT.

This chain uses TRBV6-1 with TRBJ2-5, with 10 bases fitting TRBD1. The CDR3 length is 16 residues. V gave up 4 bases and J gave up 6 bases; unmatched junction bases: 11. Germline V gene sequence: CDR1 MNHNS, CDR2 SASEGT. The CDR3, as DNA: TGTGCCAGCAGTGGGAATCGACAGGGGGCGGGAAAGACCCAGTACTTC. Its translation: CASSGNRQGAGKTQYF.

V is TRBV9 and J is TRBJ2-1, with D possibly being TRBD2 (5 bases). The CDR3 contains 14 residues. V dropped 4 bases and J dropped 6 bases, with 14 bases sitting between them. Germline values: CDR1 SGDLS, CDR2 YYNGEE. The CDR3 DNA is TGTGCCAGCAGCTCGCAGCCGGGGAGCAATGAGCAGTTCTTC. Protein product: CASSSQPGSNEQFF. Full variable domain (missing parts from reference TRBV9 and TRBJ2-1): DSGVTQTPKHLITATGQRVTLRCSPRSGDLSVYWYQQSLDQGLQFLIQYYNGEERAKGNILERFSAQQFPDLHSELNLSSLELGDSALYFCASSSQPGSNEQFFGPGTRLTVL.

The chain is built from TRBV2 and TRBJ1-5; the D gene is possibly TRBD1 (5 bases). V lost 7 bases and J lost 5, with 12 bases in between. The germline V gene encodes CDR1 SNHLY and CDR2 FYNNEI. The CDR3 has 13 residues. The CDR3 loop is CASTGGEHQPQHF. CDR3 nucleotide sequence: TGTGCCAGCACCGGGGGGGAGCATCAGCCCCAGCATTTT.

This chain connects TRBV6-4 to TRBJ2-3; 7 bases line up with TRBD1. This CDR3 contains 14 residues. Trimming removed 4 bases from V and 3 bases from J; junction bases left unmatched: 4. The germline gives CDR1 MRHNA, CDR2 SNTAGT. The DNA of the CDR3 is TGTGCCAGCAGTGCGACAGGGTTGACAGATACGCAGTATTTT. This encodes CASSATGLTDTQYF.

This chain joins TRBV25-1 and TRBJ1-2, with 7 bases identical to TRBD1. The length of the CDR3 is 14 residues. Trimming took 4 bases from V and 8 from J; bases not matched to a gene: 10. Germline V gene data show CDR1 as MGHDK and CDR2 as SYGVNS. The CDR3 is CASSGYGTGVGYTF. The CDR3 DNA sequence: TGTGCCAGCAGTGGCTATGGCACAGGGGTGGGCTACACCTTC.

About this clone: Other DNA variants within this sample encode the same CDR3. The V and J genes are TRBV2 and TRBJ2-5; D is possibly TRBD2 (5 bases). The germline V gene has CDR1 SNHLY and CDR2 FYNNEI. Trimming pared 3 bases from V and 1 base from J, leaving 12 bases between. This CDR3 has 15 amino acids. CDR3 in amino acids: CASSESGSPQETQYF. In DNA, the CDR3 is TGTGCCAGCAGTGAGTCGGGGAGCCCCCAAGAGACCCAGTACTTC.

The CDR3, as DNA: TGTGCCAGCAATAAAGGCGAGGGTGAGACCCAGTACTTC. Translated: CASNKGEGETQYF. The V gene is TRBV2, the J gene TRBJ2-5, with D maybe TRBD2 (5 bases). CDR1 SNHLY and CDR2 FYNNEI come from the germline V gene. Trimming removed 7 bases from V and 5 bases from J, with 14 bases in between. The CDR3 covers 13 residues.

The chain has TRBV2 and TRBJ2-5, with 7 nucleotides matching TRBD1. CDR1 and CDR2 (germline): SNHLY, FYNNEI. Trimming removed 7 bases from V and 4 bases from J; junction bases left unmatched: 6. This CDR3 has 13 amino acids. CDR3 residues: CASNKQGTETQYF. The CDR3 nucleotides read TGTGCCAGCAACAAACAGGGGACAGAGACCCAGTACTTC. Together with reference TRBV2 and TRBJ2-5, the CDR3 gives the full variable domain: EPEVTQTPSHQVTQMGQEVILRCVPISNHLYFYWYRQILGQKVEFLVSFYNNEISEKSEIFDDQFSVERPDGSNFTLKIRSTKLEDSAMYFCASNKQGTETQYFGPGTRLLVL.

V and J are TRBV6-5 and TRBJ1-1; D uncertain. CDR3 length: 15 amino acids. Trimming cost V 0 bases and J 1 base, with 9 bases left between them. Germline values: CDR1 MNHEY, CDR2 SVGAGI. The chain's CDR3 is CASSYSYTGNTEAFF. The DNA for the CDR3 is TGTGCCAGCAGTTACTCGTATACGGGGAACACTGAAGCTTTCTTT.

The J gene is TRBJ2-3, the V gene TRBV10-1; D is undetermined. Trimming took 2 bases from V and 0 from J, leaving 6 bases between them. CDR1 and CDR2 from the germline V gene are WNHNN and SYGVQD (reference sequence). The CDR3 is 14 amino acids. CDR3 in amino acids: CASSEATSTDTQYF. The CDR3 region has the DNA TGCGCCAGCAGTGAGGCTACTAGCACAGATACGCAGTATTTT.

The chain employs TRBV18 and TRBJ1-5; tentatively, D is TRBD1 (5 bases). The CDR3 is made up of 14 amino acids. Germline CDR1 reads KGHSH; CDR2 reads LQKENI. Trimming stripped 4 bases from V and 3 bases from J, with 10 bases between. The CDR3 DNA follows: TGTGCCAGCTCACAGGGACGGACCAATCAGCCCCAGCATTTT. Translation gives CASSQGRTNQPQHF.

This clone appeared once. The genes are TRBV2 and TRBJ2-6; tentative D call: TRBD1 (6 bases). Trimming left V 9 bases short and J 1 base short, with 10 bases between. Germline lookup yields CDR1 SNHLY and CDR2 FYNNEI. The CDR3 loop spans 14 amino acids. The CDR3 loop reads CASAGESGANVLTF. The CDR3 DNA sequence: TGTGCCAGTGCAGGGGAATCTGGGGCCAACGTCCTGACTTTC.

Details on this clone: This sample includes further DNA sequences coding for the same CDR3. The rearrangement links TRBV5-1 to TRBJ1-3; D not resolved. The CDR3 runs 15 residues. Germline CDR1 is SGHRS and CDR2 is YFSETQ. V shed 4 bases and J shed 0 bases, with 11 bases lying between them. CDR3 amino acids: CASSPTGNSGNTIYF. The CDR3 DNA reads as TGCGCCAGCAGCCCTACCGGAAACTCTGGAAACACCATATATTTT.

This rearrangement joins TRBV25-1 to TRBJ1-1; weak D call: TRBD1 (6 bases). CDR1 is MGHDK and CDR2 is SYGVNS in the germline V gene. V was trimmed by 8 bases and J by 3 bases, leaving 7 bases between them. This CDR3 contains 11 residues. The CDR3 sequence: CASEGDTEAFF. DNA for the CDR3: TGTGCCAGCGAGGGGGACACTGAAGCTTTCTTT.

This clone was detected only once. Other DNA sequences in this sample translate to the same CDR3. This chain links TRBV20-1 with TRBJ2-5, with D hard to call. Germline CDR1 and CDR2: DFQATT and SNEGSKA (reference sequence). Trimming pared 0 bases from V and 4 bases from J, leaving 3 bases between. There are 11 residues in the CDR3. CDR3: CSARDVETQYF. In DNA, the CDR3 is TGCAGTGCTAGAGATGTAGAGACCCAGTACTTC.

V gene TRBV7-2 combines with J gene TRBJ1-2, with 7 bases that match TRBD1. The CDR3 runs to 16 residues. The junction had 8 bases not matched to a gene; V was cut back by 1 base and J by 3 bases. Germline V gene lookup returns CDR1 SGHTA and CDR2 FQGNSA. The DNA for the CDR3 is TGTGCCAGCAGCTTAGAAGGGGGCCGGAGTTACTATGGCTACACCTTC. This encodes CASSLEGGRSYYGYTF.

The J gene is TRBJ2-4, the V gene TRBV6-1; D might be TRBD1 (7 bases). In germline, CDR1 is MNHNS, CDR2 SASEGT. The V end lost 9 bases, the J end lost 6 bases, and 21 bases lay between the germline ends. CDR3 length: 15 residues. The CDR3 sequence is CASTTGALGGNIQYF. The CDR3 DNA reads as TGTGCCAGTACCACAGGGGCCTTGGGGGGAAACATTCAGTACTTC.